The 24 T cell receptor beta chains below come from one sample, sequenced in a study of STAT3 mutations in large granular lymphocyte leukemia. These receptors have no identified antigens. Method: immunoSEQ multiplex PCR; TCRdb's copy keeps in-frame clones and lacks some. Among 12,000 or so clones listed, around 86% were seen once. Study conclusions and caveats: Every T-LGLL patient had at least one immunodominant TCRbeta clonotype.

Sample: peripheral blood mononuclear cells. All receptors derive from a man older than 75 with T-cell large granular lymphocyte leukemia. Some clones in this sample may be carry-over from other donors' samples.

This clone came up a few times. CDR3 sequence (DNA): TGCAGCGGGAGGGTGTTGCCCTACAATGAGCAGTTCTTC. The encoded protein is CSGRVLPYNEQFF. This chain links TRBV29-1 with TRBJ2-1, with D perhaps TRBD2 (6 bases). This CDR3 spans 13 amino acids. The ends were cut back, 7 bases at V and 2 bases at J, with 12 bases in the middle. Germline CDR1 SQVTM, CDR2 ANQGSEA.

The chain links TRBV4-1 to TRBJ2-1; TRBD2 might be the D (6 bases). CDR3 size: 14 residues. The V and J ends lost 4 bases and 6 bases respectively, with 13 bases between them. CDR1 is MGHRA, CDR2 YSYEKL, per germline. CDR3 sequence (DNA): TGCGCCAGCAGCCGCCAGGAGGGGTCCAATGAGCAGTTCTTC. Residues: CASSRQEGSNEQFF.

This sequence joins TRBV4-3 and TRBJ2-2; 8 bases map to TRBD1. From germline, CDR1 is LGHNA and CDR2 YSLEER. The CDR3 consists of 14 residues. Losses at the gene ends were 5 bases for V and 4 bases for J; bases not matched to a gene: 3. CDR3 sequence: CASSTGGLTGELFF. DNA for the CDR3: TGCGCCAGCAGCACAGGGGGTCTCACCGGGGAGCTGTTTTTT.

The chain has TRBV4-1 and TRBJ1-6; D is unclear. Germline V lookup: CDR1 MGHRA, CDR2 YSYEKL. The CDR3 runs to 16 residues. Trimming left V 3 bases short and J 8 bases short, with 17 bases between. CDR3 amino acids: CASSQGGSQWDSPLHF. The CDR3 DNA sequence: TGCGCCAGCAGCCAGGGTGGTTCACAATGGGATTCACCCCTCCACTTT.

The V call is TRBV4-2, the J call TRBJ2-3, with TRBD2 identical over 13 bases. V was clipped by 2 bases and J by 0 bases; unmatched bases: 8. The CDR3 covers 19 residues. Germline V lookup: CDR1 LGHNA, CDR2 YNFKEQ. The CDR3 coding sequence is TGTGCCAGCAGCCAAAGGGGACTAGCGGGATCCACTAGCACAGATACGCAGTATTTT. Translating gives CASSQRGLAGSTSTDTQYF.

This clone appeared a few times. J is TRBJ1-1 and V is TRBV10-3; possible D gene TRBD1, 6 bases. The CDR3 spans 12 residues. V lost 9 bases to trimming and J lost 1 base, with 9 bases between them. CDR1 ENHRY and CDR2 SYGVKD come from the germline V gene. The chain's CDR3 is CAIQGSNTEAFF. CDR3 DNA: TGTGCCATACAGGGTTCGAACACTGAAGCTTTCTTT.

The J gene is TRBJ1-2, the V gene TRBV6-5; 7 nucleotides line up with TRBD1. The CDR3 runs to 13 residues. The J segment lost 4 bases and the V segment lost 6 bases, leaving 5 bases of the junction unmatched. Germline CDR1 and CDR2: MNHEY and SVGAGI. The DNA of the CDR3 is TGTGCCAGCAGGAGGACAGGTCTCTATGGCTACACCTTC. It encodes CASRRTGLYGYTF.

V is TRBV30 and J is TRBJ1-1; D may be TRBD1 (5 bases). Trimming removed 4 bases at V and 2 bases at J, with 17 bases between. Per germline, CDR1 GTSNPN and CDR2 SVGIG (reference sequence). This CDR3 is built from 15 residues. CDR3 DNA: TGTGCCTGGAACCATGTCGGGCAGGGAAACACTGAAGCTTTCTTT. As protein: CAWNHVGQGNTEAFF.

V gene TRBV9 combines with J gene TRBJ2-1; possible D gene TRBD2, 6 bases. Germline V gene data show CDR1 as SGDLS and CDR2 as YYNGEE. This CDR3 contains 15 residues. The V gene lost 2 bases and the J gene lost 9 bases, with 18 bases spanning the gap. The CDR3 loop is CASSVRGLPEGEQFF. DNA of the CDR3: TGTGCCAGCAGCGTCCGGGGACTCCCAGAGGGTGAGCAGTTCTTC.

This clone showed up just a few times. J is TRBJ2-5 and V is TRBV28; no definite D call. Per the germline V gene, CDR1 is MDHEN and CDR2 is SYDVKM. Trimming shortened V by 3 bases and J by 0 bases, and 5 bases separated the two germline ends. The CDR3 is made up of 13 amino acids. In DNA, the CDR3 is TGTGCCAGCAGTTTTGCGTACCAAGAGACCCAGTACTTC. This encodes CASSFAYQETQYF.

The V call is TRBV29-1, the J call TRBJ1-2; D not certain. The CDR3 runs 12 residues. V was clipped by 4 bases and J by 7 bases, with 13 bases between them. The germline CDR1 and CDR2 sequences are SQVTM and ANQGSEA. The CDR3 is CSVVGQVRGYTF. For the CDR3, the DNA is TGCAGCGTTGTAGGGCAGGTTCGTGGCTACACCTTC. The entire variable domain, with the rest obtained from reference TRBV29-1 and TRBJ1-2, is as follows: SAVISQKPSRDICQRGTSLTIQCQVDSQVTMMFWYRQQPGQSLTLIATANQGSEATYESGFVIDKFPISRPNLTFSTLTVSNMSPEDSSIYLCSVVGQVRGYTFGSGTRLTVV.

The V gene is TRBV28, the J gene TRBJ1-2; 9 bases line up with TRBD1. This CDR3 is built from 16 residues. V lost 7 bases to trimming and J lost 6 bases; unmatched junction nucleotides: 15. Germline loops: CDR1 MDHEN, CDR2 SYDVKM. The CDR3 region has the DNA TGTGCCAGCACCCCGGGACAGGGAAGTTTTAGCGATGGCTACACCTTC. This codes for CASTPGQGSFSDGYTF.

The chain couples TRBV20-1 to TRBJ1-4; no clear D. The CDR3 runs to 9 residues. The germline gives CDR1 DFQATT, CDR2 SNEGSKA (reference sequence). V was clipped by 6 bases and J by 10 bases, with 6 bases between them. The CDR3 here is CSAQAKLFF. Written as DNA, the CDR3 is TGCAGTGCCCAAGCAAAACTGTTTTTT.

The V gene is TRBV4-3, the J gene TRBJ1-2, with D possibly matching TRBD1 (5 bases). Trimming left V 4 bases short and J 4 bases short, with 25 bases between. Germline V gene lookup returns CDR1 LGHNA and CDR2 YSLEER. The CDR3 extends over 18 amino acids. Written as DNA, the CDR3 is TGCGCCAGCAGCCTGTCACTCCCCGGGGGGAAGGGAGGCTATGGCTACACCTTC. Amino acids: CASSLSLPGGKGGYGYTF.

The chain is built from TRBV29-1 and TRBJ2-1; 7 bases are a match to TRBD1. The CDR3 is made up of 12 amino acids. CDR1 SQVTM and CDR2 ANQGSEA come from the germline V gene. Trimming at V came to 4 bases and at J to 3 bases, leaving 0 bases not matched to a gene. This CDR3 is CSVGTGYNEQFF. The DNA for the CDR3 is TGCAGCGTTGGGACAGGCTACAATGAGCAGTTCTTC.

The chain recombines TRBV25-1 with TRBJ1-5; D may be TRBD1 (5 bases). CDR1 MGHDK and CDR2 SYGVNS come from the germline V gene. The CDR3 length is 14 residues. The germline V and J ends were trimmed by 2 bases and 4 bases, with 9 bases remaining between them. CDR3 region: CASSESGANQPQHF. The CDR3 DNA follows: TGTGCCAGCAGTGAAAGCGGGGCGAATCAGCCCCAGCATTTT.

This clone was detected only once. This sequence joins TRBV7-9 and TRBJ2-3; D not resolved. The CDR3 consists of 14 residues. V gave up 5 bases and J gave up 0 bases, with 9 bases separating them. Per germline, CDR1 SEHNR and CDR2 FQNEAQ (reference sequence). The CDR3 reads CASSGILSTDTQYF. CDR3 DNA sequence: TGTGCCAGCAGCGGGATTTTAAGCACAGATACGCAGTATTTT. The entire variable domain, with the rest obtained from reference TRBV7-9 and TRBJ2-3, is as follows: DTGVSQNPRHKITKRGQNVTFRCDPISEHNRLYWYRQTLGQGPEFLTYFQNEAQLEKSRLLSDRFSAERPKGSFSTLEIQRTEQGDSAMYLCASSGILSTDTQYFGPGTRLTVL.

The chain couples TRBV29-1 to TRBJ2-3, with D possibly called TRBD1 or TRBD2 (5 bases each). V was clipped by 4 bases and J by 2 bases, with 13 bases between them. Germline V gene data show CDR1 as SQVTM and CDR2 as ANQGSEA. The CDR3 has 14 residues. CDR3 residues: CSVGRTGATDTQYF. The CDR3, as DNA: TGCAGCGTTGGTAGGACCGGGGCCACAGATACGCAGTATTTT.

J is TRBJ1-6 and V is TRBV19; 7 bases line up with TRBD1. The CDR3 covers 15 residues. Germline lookup yields CDR1 LNHDA and CDR2 SQIVND (reference sequence). Germline trimming cut 6 bases from V and 9 bases from J; bases unmatched to any gene: 11. The CDR3, as DNA: TGTGCCAGTAGGACAAACAGGGGAATAGGTTCACCCCTCCACTTT. As protein: CASRTNRGIGSPLHF.

V and J are TRBV7-9 and TRBJ1-2; 8 bases line up with TRBD1. V was pared by 3 bases and J by 0 bases, with 9 bases of the junction left unmatched. Germline values: CDR1 SEHNR, CDR2 FQNEAQ (reference sequence). The CDR3 extends over 17 amino acids. The chain's CDR3 is CASSFSRGQGANYGYTF. The CDR3 nucleotides read TGTGCCAGCAGCTTTAGTAGAGGACAGGGAGCTAACTATGGCTACACCTTC.

The gene calls are TRBV18 and TRBJ1-1; the D gene is possibly TRBD1 (5 bases). The V end lost 1 base, the J end lost 3 bases, and 6 bases lay between the germline ends. CDR1 is KGHSH and CDR2 is LQKENI in the germline V gene. The CDR3 extends over 13 amino acids. The CDR3 sequence: CASSPRGYTEAFF. The CDR3 nucleotides read TGTGCCAGCTCACCACGGGGGTACACTGAAGCTTTCTTT.

The gene calls are TRBV28 and TRBJ2-7, with 7 bases that match TRBD1. The CDR3 is made up of 13 amino acids. CDR1 and CDR2 from the germline V gene are MDHEN and SYDVKM. V lost 6 bases to trimming and J lost 7 bases; unmatched junction nucleotides: 9. CDR3 sequence: CASRSSRDSEQYF. DNA for the CDR3: TGTGCCAGCAGATCTTCCCGGGACAGTGAGCAGTACTTC.

The chain is built from TRBV2 and TRBJ2-3; the D is unclear. Germline lookup yields CDR1 SNHLY and CDR2 FYNNEI. The CDR3 covers 13 residues. Between the trimmed V and J ends, which lost 6 bases and 2 bases, there was a span of 9 bases. The CDR3 region has the DNA TGTGCCAGCAGCGGACCCTTCACAGATACGCAGTATTTT. This encodes CASSGPFTDTQYF.

V gene TRBV2 combines with J gene TRBJ2-5; TRBD2 matches at 8 bases. The germline gives CDR1 SNHLY, CDR2 FYNNEI. The CDR3 sequence is 15 residues long. V lost 6 bases and J lost 3; bases outside the gene matches: 9. The CDR3 DNA sequence: TGTGCCAGCAGCCTTGGTATGACTAGCGAAGAGACCCAGTACTTC. This translates into CASSLGMTSEETQYF.